The text below deals with one T cell receptor (beta chain). Sequencing used immunoSEQ multiplex PCR; TCRdb keeps in-frame clones, though not all of them. The table shows about 65,000 clones, with over 85% occurring only once. This sample was taken from a study of blood T cell repertoires in COVID-19. Looking at the study overall: Donors in the United States, Italy and Spain gave samples during acute or convalescent COVID-19.

V shed 6 bases and J shed 0 bases, with 7 bases lying between them. Germline values: CDR1 LNHDA, CDR2 SQIVND (reference sequence). The CDR3 is 13 residues long. This chain links TRBV19 with TRBJ2-3, with D hard to call. This clonotype was sampled from a man aged 70 or older with active COVID-19. Sequenced input: peripheral blood. CDR3 sequence: CASRQTSTDTQYF. CDR3 DNA sequence: TGTGCCAGTAGACAGACAAGCACAGATACGCAGTATTTT.